This record concerns one T cell receptor beta chain sequence. Antigen specificity is unknown. This was the immunoSEQ version 4 assay in survey mode. Template was genomic DNA at about 9.8 ng/uL, with up to about 1 ug used per sample. Assay used: immunoSEQ multiplex PCR; TCRdb lists only in-frame clones, some missing. The sample holds some 40,000 clones, under 90% seen once. This sample is drawn from a study of persistence of HIV-infected CD4 T cells. An overlapping HIV-1 Gag peptide pool stimulated these cells at roughly 0.97 ug/peptide/mL. Sorted nonresponding memory CD4+ T cells were CD40L-negative, CD69-negative, CD45RO-high. Study outcomes and limitations: Degenerate expanded CDR3beta sequences were enriched among CMV- and Gag-responding cells. Within sorted populations, more oligoclonal TCRs accompanied more oligoclonal proviruses.

The CDR3 spans 15 residues. CDR1 MNHEY and CDR2 SVGAGI come from the germline V gene. Trimming cost V 5 bases and J 3 bases; bases outside gene matches: 7. This sequence was found in an adult with HIV. The donor label of this sample is uncertain. The rearrangement joins TRBV6-5 to TRBJ1-1; the match to TRBD1 covers 9 bases. Specimen: cultured CD4+ T cells from PBMCs, collected from a patient who received antiretroviral therapy. Here the CDR3 DNA reads TGTGCCAGCAGTCGGGCGGGACAGGGAGACACTGAAGCTTTCTTT. It is translated as CASSRAGQGDTEAFF.